One and the same sample provided the 10 T cell receptor beta chains below, sequenced in a study of cytomegalovirus exposure and HLA in healthy donors. The primer mix had 60 Vbeta and 13 Jbeta primers. Data came from immunoSEQ multiplex PCR; TCRdb stores just in-frame clones and leaves some out. The sample includes 50,000 to 60,000 clones. Sequencing was performed on PBMCs. Receptor source: a male donor in good health and CMV-seronegative.

A word on this clone: The junction shows a germline mismatch at one end, possibly a read error. V and J are TRBV6-6 and TRBJ1-6; D unclear. This CDR3 spans 12 amino acids. Germline lookup yields CDR1 MNHNY and CDR2 SVGAGI (reference sequence). The CDR3 DNA sequence: TGTGCCAGCAGAAATTATAATTCACACCTCCACTTT. Its translation is CASRNYNSHLHF.

This chain connects TRBV6-1 to TRBJ2-7; D is undetermined. This CDR3 comprises 12 residues. CDR1 is MNHNS, CDR2 SASEGT, per germline. Trimming removed 7 bases at V and 2 bases at J, with 9 bases between. The CDR3 spells CASTHSPYEQYF. In DNA, the CDR3 is TGTGCCAGCACCCACAGTCCCTACGAGCAGTACTTC.

The V gene is TRBV7-8, the J gene TRBJ1-1, with a tentative D call TRBD1 (6 bases). CDR3 size: 14 residues. V dropped 5 bases and J dropped 1 base, with 11 bases sitting between them. Looked up from germline, CDR1 is SGHVS and CDR2 is FQNEAQ. CDR3 loop: CASSRRTENTEAFF. In DNA form, the CDR3 reads TGTGCCAGCAGCCGGAGGACAGAGAACACTGAAGCTTTCTTT. Supplemented by reference TRBV7-8 and TRBJ1-1, the full variable domain reads GAGVSQSPRYKVAKRGQDVALRCDPISGHVSLFWYQQALGQGPEFLTYFQNEAQLDKSGLPSDRFFAERPEGSVSTLKIQRTQQEDSAVYLCASSRRTENTEAFFGQGTRLTVV.

This chain links TRBV15 with TRBJ2-7; possible D gene TRBD2, 6 bases. The CDR3 consists of 14 residues. Deletions cut 8 bases from V and 0 bases from J, with 14 bases between. Germline CDR1 and CDR2: LNHNV and YYDKDF (reference sequence). CDR3 sequence: CATRLHGSSYEQYF. The CDR3 nucleotides read TGTGCCACCCGGTTACACGGGAGCTCCTACGAGCAGTACTTC.

As for this clone: At one boundary the junction diverges from the germline segment, which might be a read error. This chain links TRBV5-6 with TRBJ2-3; TRBD2 might be the D (5 bases). Germline loops: CDR1 SGHDT, CDR2 YYEEEE. CDR3 length: 15 residues. The CDR3 DNA follows: TGTGCCAGCAGCTTTTCTGACTATTATGCAGATAAGCAGTATTTT. This sequence encodes CASSFSDYYADKQYF.

The V gene is TRBV7-2, the J gene TRBJ2-3; 9 bases line up with TRBD1. V was pared by 2 bases and J by 5 bases, with 8 bases of the junction left unmatched. Germline V gives CDR1 SGHTA, CDR2 FQGNSA. The CDR3 spans 16 residues. This chain's CDR3 is CASSLRTGAHRDTQYF. The CDR3 nucleotides read TGTGCCAGCAGCTTAAGGACAGGGGCCCACAGAGATACGCAGTATTTT. Full variable domain (missing parts from reference TRBV7-2 and TRBJ2-3): GAGVSQSPSNKVTEKGKDVELRCDPISGHTALYWYRQSLGQGLEFLIYFQGNSAPDKSGLPSDRFSAERTGGSVSTLTIQRTQQEDSAVYLCASSLRTGAHRDTQYFGPGTRLTVL.

The rearrangement joins TRBV7-8 to TRBJ1-1; D call uncertain. The CDR3 spans 17 residues. Looked up from germline, CDR1 is SGHVS and CDR2 is FQNEAQ. V was trimmed by 5 bases and J by 0 bases, leaving 19 bases between them. The CDR3 coding sequence is TGTGCCAGCAGCACGAGAACCACCCCCAGGTTGAACACTGAAGCTTTCTTT. Translation gives CASSTRTTPRLNTEAFF. The variable domain in full, with the rest retrieved from reference TRBV7-8 and TRBJ1-1, is GAGVSQSPRYKVAKRGQDVALRCDPISGHVSLFWYQQALGQGPEFLTYFQNEAQLDKSGLPSDRFFAERPEGSVSTLKIQRTQQEDSAVYLCASSTRTTPRLNTEAFFGQGTRLTVV.

Worth noting for this clone: A junction end diverges from the germline sequence, so it may reflect a read error. This rearrangement joins TRBV4-3 to TRBJ2-1; D might be TRBD1 (5 bases). Germline CDR1 is LGHNA and CDR2 is YSLEER. This CDR3 spans 17 amino acids. CDR3 residues: CASSQTPYRSSDNEQFF. The CDR3 DNA follows: TGCGCCAGCAGCCAGACGCCCTACAGGAGCTCCGACAATGAGCAGTTCTTC.

V usage is TRBV14 and J usage is TRBJ1-1; weak D call: TRBD1 (5 bases). V was clipped by 4 bases and J by 1 base, with 10 bases between them. CDR1 and CDR2 from the germline V gene are SGHDN and FVKESK. The CDR3 is 14 amino acids. This CDR3 is CASSPLGGNTEAFF. Here the CDR3 DNA reads TGTGCCAGCAGCCCCCTGGGGGGGAACACTGAAGCTTTCTTT. The variable domain in full, with the rest retrieved from reference TRBV14 and TRBJ1-1, is EAGVTQFPSHSVIEKGQTVTLRCDPISGHDNLYWYRRVMGKEIKFLLHFVKESKQDESGMPNNRFLAERTGGTYSTLKVQPAELEDSGVYFCASSPLGGNTEAFFGQGTRLTVV.

The chain carries TRBV18 and TRBJ2-7; 7 nucleotides align to TRBD1. The CDR3 covers 17 residues. CDR1 is KGHSH and CDR2 is LQKENI in the germline V gene. Trimming at V came to 3 bases and at J to 2 bases, leaving 13 bases not matched to a gene. CDR3 DNA sequence: TGTGCCAGCTCACCCTCCGTTTGGGACAGAATCCCCTACGAGCAGTACTTC. It yields the protein CASSPSVWDRIPYEQYF.